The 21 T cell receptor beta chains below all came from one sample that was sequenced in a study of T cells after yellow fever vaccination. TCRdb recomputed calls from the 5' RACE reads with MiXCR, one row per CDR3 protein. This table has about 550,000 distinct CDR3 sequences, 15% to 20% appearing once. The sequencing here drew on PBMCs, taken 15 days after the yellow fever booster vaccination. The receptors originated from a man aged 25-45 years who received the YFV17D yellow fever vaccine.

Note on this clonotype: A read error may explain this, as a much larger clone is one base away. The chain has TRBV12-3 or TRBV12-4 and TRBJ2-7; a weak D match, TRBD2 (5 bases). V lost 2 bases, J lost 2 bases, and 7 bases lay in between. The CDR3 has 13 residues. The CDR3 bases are TGTGCCAGCAGTTTAAGGCGGGCCTACGAGCAGTACTTC. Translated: CASSLRRAYEQYF.

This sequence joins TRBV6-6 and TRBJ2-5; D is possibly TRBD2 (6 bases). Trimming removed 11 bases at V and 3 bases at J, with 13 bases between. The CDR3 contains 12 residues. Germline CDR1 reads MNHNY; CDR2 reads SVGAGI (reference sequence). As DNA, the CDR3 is TGTGCCTGCTCGACGGGAGAAGAGACCCAGTACTTC. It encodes CACSTGEETQYF.

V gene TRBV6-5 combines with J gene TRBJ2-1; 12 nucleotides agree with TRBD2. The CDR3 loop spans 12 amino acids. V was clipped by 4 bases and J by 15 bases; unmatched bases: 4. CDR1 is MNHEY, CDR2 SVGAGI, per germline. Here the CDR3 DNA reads TGTGCCAGCAGTTGGACTAGCGGGACCCTGTTCTTC. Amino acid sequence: CASSWTSGTLFF.

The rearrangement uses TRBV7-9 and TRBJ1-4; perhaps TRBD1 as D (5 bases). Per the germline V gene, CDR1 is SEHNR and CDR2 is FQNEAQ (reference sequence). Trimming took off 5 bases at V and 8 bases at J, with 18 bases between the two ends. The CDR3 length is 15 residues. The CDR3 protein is CASSQALGVTEKLFF. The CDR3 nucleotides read TGTGCCAGCAGCCAAGCGCTGGGGGTCACCGAAAAACTGTTTTTT.

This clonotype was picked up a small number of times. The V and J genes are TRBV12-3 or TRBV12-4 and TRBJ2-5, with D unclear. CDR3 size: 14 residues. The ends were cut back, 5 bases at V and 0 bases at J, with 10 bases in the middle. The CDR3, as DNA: TGTGCCAGCAGTACTAATCAAGACCAAGAGACCCAGTACTTC. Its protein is CASSTNQDQETQYF.

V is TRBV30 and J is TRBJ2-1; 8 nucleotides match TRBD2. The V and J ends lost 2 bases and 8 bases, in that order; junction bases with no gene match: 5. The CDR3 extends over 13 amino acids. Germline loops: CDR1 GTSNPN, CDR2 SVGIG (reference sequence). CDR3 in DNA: TGTGCCTGGAGTAGGGGACTAGATCATGAGCAGTTCTTC. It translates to CAWSRGLDHEQFF.

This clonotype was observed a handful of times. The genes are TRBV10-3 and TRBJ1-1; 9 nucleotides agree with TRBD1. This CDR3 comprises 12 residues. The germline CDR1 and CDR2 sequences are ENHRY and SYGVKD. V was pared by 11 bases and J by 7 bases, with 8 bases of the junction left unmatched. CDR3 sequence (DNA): TGTGCCTCCAGGGACAGGGAACTTGAAGCTTTCTTT. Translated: CASRDRELEAFF.

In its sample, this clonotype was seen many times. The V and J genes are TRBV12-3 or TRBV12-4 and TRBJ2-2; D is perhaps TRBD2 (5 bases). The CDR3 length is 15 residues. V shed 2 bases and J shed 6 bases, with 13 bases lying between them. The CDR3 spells CASSLTGSPPGELFF. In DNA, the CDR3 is TGTGCCAGCAGTTTAACGGGGAGTCCCCCCGGGGAGCTGTTTTTT.

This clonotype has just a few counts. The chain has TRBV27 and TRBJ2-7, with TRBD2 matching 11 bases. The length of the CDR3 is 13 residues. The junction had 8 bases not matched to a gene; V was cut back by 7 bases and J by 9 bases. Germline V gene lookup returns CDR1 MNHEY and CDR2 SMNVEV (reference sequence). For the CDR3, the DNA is TGTGCCAGCACTTCGACTAGCGGGGAGTCGCAGTACTTC. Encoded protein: CASTSTSGESQYF.

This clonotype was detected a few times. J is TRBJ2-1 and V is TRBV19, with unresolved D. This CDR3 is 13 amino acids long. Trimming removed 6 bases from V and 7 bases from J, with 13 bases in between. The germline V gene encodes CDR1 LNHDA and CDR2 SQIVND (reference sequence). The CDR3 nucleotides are TGTGCCAGTAGCGCCTCGGCACAGAATGAGCAGTTCTTC. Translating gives CASSASAQNEQFF. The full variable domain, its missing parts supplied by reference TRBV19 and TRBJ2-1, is DGGITQSPKYLFRKEGQNVTLSCEQNLNHDAMYWYRQDPGQGLRLIYYSQIVNDFQKGDIAEGYSVSREKKESFPLTVTSAQKNPTAFYLCASSASAQNEQFFGPGTRLTVL.

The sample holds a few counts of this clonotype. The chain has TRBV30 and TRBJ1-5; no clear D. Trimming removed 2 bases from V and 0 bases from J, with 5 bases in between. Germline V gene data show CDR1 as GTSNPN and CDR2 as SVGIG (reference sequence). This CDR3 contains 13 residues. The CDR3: CAWSRDSNQPQHF. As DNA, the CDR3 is TGTGCCTGGAGTCGAGATAGCAATCAGCCCCAGCATTTT.

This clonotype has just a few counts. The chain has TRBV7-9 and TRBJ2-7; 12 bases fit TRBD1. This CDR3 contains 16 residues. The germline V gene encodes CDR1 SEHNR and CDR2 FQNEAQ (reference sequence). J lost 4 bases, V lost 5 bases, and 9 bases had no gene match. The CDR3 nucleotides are TGTGCCAGCAGCCTAGAACCGGGACAGGGGGCTTACGAGCAGTACTTC. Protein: CASSLEPGQGAYEQYF.

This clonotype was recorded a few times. DNA of the CDR3: TGTGCCAGCAGCGTACTAGCGGGAGGGATCAATGAGCAGTTCTTC. It is translated as CASSVLAGGINEQFF. The rearrangement links TRBV9 to TRBJ2-1; 12 bases are a match to TRBD2. This CDR3 spans 15 amino acids. CDR1 and CDR2 (germline): SGDLS, YYNGEE. Trimming took 1 base from V and 6 from J; bases not matched to a gene: 2.

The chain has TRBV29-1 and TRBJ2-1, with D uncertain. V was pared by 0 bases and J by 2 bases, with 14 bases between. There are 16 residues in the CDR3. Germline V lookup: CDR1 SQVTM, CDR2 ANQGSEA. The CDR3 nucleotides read TGCAGCGTTGAAGACCCAGGCACAAGGGCCTACAATGAGCAGTTCTTC. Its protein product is CSVEDPGTRAYNEQFF.

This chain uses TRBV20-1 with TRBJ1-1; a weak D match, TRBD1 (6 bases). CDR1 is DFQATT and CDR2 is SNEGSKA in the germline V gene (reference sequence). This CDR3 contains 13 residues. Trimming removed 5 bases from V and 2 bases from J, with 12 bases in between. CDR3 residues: CSARTGGNTEAFF. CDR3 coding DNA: TGCAGTGCTCGGACCGGGGGCAACACTGAAGCTTTCTTT.

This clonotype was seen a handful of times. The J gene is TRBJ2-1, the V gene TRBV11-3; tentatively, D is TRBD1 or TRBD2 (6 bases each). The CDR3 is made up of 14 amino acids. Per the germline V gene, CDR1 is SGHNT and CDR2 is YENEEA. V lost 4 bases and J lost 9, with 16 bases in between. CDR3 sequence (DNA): TGTGCCAGCAGCTCGCAGGGGCGGGATGTTGAGCAGTTCTTC. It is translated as CASSSQGRDVEQFF.

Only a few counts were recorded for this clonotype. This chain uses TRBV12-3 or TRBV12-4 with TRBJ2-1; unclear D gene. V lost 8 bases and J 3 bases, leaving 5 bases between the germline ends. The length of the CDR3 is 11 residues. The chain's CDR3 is CASQDYNEQFF. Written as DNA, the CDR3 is TGTGCCAGCCAAGACTACAATGAGCAGTTCTTC.

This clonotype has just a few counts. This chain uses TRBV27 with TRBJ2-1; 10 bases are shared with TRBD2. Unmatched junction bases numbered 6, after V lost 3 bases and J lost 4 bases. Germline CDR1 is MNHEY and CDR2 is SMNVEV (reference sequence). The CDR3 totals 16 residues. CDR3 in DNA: TGTGCCAGCAGTTTGTCTCCGGGACTAGCGTACAATGAGCAGTTCTTC. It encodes CASSLSPGLAYNEQFF.

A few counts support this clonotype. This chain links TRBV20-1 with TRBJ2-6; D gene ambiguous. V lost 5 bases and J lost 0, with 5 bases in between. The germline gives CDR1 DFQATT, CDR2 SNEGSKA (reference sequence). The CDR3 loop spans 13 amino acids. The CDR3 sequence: CSAHSSGANVLTF. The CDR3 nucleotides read TGCAGTGCTCACAGCTCTGGGGCCAACGTCCTGACTTTC.

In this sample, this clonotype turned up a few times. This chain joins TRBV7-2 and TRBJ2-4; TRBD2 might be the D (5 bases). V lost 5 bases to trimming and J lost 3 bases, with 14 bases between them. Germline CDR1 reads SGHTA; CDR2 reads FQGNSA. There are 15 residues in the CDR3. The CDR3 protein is CASSQKQGGKNIQYF. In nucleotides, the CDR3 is TGTGCCAGCAGCCAAAAACAAGGAGGCAAAAACATTCAGTACTTC.

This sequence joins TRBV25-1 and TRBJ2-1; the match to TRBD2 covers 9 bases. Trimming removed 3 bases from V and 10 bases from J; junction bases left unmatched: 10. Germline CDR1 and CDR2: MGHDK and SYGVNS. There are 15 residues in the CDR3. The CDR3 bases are TGTGCCAGCAGTGAGCGACTAGCGGCCAATAGGGAGCAGTTCTTC. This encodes CASSERLAANREQFF.